This TCR beta chain was recorded in a study of Graves' ophthalmopathy and Graves' hyperthyroidism. V lost 6 bases to trimming and J lost 6 bases, with 17 bases between them. This CDR3 comprises 14 residues. This clonotype was counted ten times or more. CDR3 regions of TCR beta were amplified from RNA transcripts. In the first round, RT-PCR was carried out with HTBI primers, and a multiplex PCR formed the second round. TCRdb fed the multiplex PCR reads into MiXCR, producing one record per CDR3 protein. The sample consists of about 400,000 distinct CDR3 sequences, around 17% of them appearing once. Lactation, pregnancy, uncontrolled infections and other autoimmune diseases were all grounds for excluding patients.

The specimen sequenced was peripheral blood. The chain is built from TRBV12-3 or TRBV12-4 and TRBJ1-1; the D gene is possibly TRBD1 (5 bases). The TCR was taken from a woman aged 18 to 35 with Graves' ophthalmopathy. The CDR3 sequence is CASRHGTGPPEAFF. The DNA for the CDR3 is TGTGCCAGCAGGCATGGGACGGGCCCGCCTGAAGCTTTCTTT.